Following are 19 T cell receptor beta chains from one sample sequenced in a study of cytomegalovirus exposure and HLA in healthy donors. Primers included in the PCR were 60 Vbeta and 13 Jbeta primers. Measured with immunoSEQ multiplex PCR; TCRdb has only the in-frame clones, and not every one. The sample yields about 160,000 clones, approximately 72% seen once. Sequenced material: PBMCs. The receptor source for this set is a middle-aged man in good health and CMV-seronegative.

The chain uses TRBV5-4 and TRBJ2-1, with D uncertain. Looked up from germline, CDR1 is SGHNT and CDR2 is YYREEE (reference sequence). The V end was cut by 4 bases, the J end by 5 bases, with 4 bases between. This CDR3 is built from 11 residues. Written as DNA, the CDR3 is TGTGCCAGCAGCCGTAACAATGAGCAGTTCTTC. This codes for CASSRNNEQFF.

The chain carries TRBV4-1 and TRBJ2-3, with D perhaps matching TRBD2 (5 bases). Germline lookup yields CDR1 MGHRA and CDR2 YSYEKL. The CDR3 runs to 13 residues. V lost 3 bases to trimming and J lost 4 bases, with 8 bases between them. Here the CDR3 reads CASSHLAADTQYF. CDR3 in DNA: TGCGCCAGCAGCCACCTAGCCGCAGATACGCAGTATTTT.

V and J are TRBV29-1 and TRBJ2-2, with no clear D. Germline V gene lookup returns CDR1 SQVTM and CDR2 ANQGSEA. This CDR3 is 15 amino acids long. The CDR3 region is CTISTTVTNTGELFF. CDR3 DNA: TGCACCATTTCGACCACAGTGACGAACACCGGGGAGCTGTTTTTT.

This clone was detected a few times. The V and J genes are TRBV7-9 and TRBJ1-3; TRBD1 agrees at 9 bases. The germline V gene has CDR1 SEHNR and CDR2 FQNEAQ (reference sequence). This CDR3 comprises 15 residues. V lost 2 bases, J lost 3 bases, and 2 bases stayed unmatched. CDR3 sequence: CASSLTGGDGNTIYF. DNA of the CDR3: TGTGCCAGCAGCTTAACAGGGGGCGATGGAAACACCATATATTTT. The full variable domain, with the rest looked up from reference TRBV7-9 and TRBJ1-3, is DTGVSQNPRHKITKRGQNVTFRCDPISEHNRLYWYRQTLGQGPEFLTYFQNEAQLEKSRLLSDRFSAERPKGSFSTLEIQRTEQGDSAMYLCASSLTGGDGNTIYFGEGSWLTVV.

As for this clone: The sample carries other DNA sequences with the same CDR3. The rearrangement links TRBV5-4 to TRBJ2-7; 7 bases align to TRBD2. The germline V gene encodes CDR1 SGHNT and CDR2 YYREEE (reference sequence). The CDR3 extends over 16 amino acids. The V segment lost 4 bases and the J segment 0 bases; nucleotides outside the gene matches: 10. DNA of the CDR3: TGTGCCAGCAGCCCTACTAGCGTCCCGAGCTCCTACGAGCAGTACTTC. It translates to CASSPTSVPSSYEQYF.

J is TRBJ1-5 and V is TRBV5-5; 7 bases are a match to TRBD1. V trimming: 5 bases; J trimming: 4 bases; junction bases outside the gene matches: 6. CDR1 is SGHKS, CDR2 YYEKEE, per germline (reference sequence). The CDR3 has 14 residues. CDR3 DNA: TGTGCCAGCAGTTTTCCGGGACAGAATCAGCCCCAGCATTTT. Amino acid sequence: CASSFPGQNQPQHF.

V gene TRBV10-2 combines with J gene TRBJ2-5; D is possibly TRBD2 (6 bases). The CDR3 extends over 16 amino acids. Trimming stripped 6 bases from V and 1 base from J, with 18 bases between. The germline CDR1 and CDR2 sequences are WSHSY and SAAADI. The CDR3 sequence: CASRTGDWFLQETQYF. As DNA, the CDR3 is TGCGCCAGCAGGACCGGGGACTGGTTCCTCCAAGAGACCCAGTACTTC.

CDR3 nucleotide sequence: TGTGCCAGCATTGACAACGTAGACTACGAGCAGTACTTC. Protein sequence: CASIDNVDYEQYF. The rearrangement links TRBV7-9 to TRBJ2-7; D remains unclear. Trimming stripped 7 bases from V and 3 bases from J, with 13 bases between. The CDR3 extends over 13 amino acids. Germline V gene data show CDR1 as SEHNR and CDR2 as FQNEAQ (reference sequence).

This chain joins TRBV7-8 and TRBJ2-7, with a possible D match to TRBD1 (6 bases). Per the germline V gene, CDR1 is SGHVS and CDR2 is FQNEAQ. The CDR3 has 14 amino acids. The ends were cut back, 1 base at V and 3 bases at J, with 10 bases in the middle. In DNA, the CDR3 is TGTGCCAGCAGCTTAGTTGTAGGGGGCTACGAGCAGTACTTC. Protein product: CASSLVVGGYEQYF.

This clone was observed once. This chain links TRBV7-2 with TRBJ1-5; the D is unclear. Trimming left V 2 bases short and J 3 bases short, with 8 bases between. Germline V gene data show CDR1 as SGHTA and CDR2 as FQGNSA. The CDR3 is made up of 14 amino acids. Written as DNA, the CDR3 is TGTGCCAGCAGCTTACTAGCCCTCAATCAGCCCCAGCATTTT. The encoded protein is CASSLLALNQPQHF.

The genes are TRBV9 and TRBJ1-2; D unclear. Germline CDR1 reads SGDLS; CDR2 reads YYNGEE. The CDR3 is 16 residues long. V lost 4 bases and J 0 bases, leaving 16 bases between the germline ends. The CDR3 is CASSPQRGHSNYGYTF. The CDR3 DNA reads TGTGCCAGCAGCCCCCAGAGAGGGCATTCTAACTATGGCTACACCTTC.

The chain links TRBV5-1 to TRBJ1-2; a possible D gene is TRBD1 (5 bases). CDR1 is SGHRS and CDR2 is YFSETQ in the germline V gene. CDR3 length equals 12 residues. The V and J ends lost 4 bases and 6 bases respectively, with 10 bases between them. This CDR3 is CASSPPGDGYTF. DNA of the CDR3: TGCGCCAGCAGCCCGCCGGGGGATGGCTACACCTTC.

The rearrangement joins TRBV5-4 to TRBJ1-3; the D gene is possibly TRBD1 (5 bases). V gave up 0 bases and J gave up 1 base, with 11 bases separating them. This CDR3 has 16 amino acids. Looked up from germline, CDR1 is SGHNT and CDR2 is YYREEE (reference sequence). The chain's CDR3 is CASSLAAGMSGNTIYF. The CDR3 coding sequence is TGTGCCAGCAGCTTGGCGGCAGGGATGTCTGGAAACACCATATATTTT.

This clone was seen a handful of times. V is TRBV7-2 and J is TRBJ1-5; perhaps TRBD1 as D (6 bases). Germline values: CDR1 SGHTA, CDR2 FQGNSA. The CDR3 length is 17 residues. V lost 4 bases to trimming and J lost 1 base, with 17 bases between them. CDR3 amino acids: CASSSRTGSRSNQPQHF. In DNA form, the CDR3 reads TGTGCCAGCAGCTCCCGAACAGGGAGTAGGAGCAATCAGCCCCAGCATTTT.

The genes are TRBV15 and TRBJ2-5; a weak D match, TRBD2 (6 bases). V was trimmed by 3 bases and J by 5 bases, leaving 16 bases between them. Germline CDR1 and CDR2: LNHNV and YYDKDF (reference sequence). This CDR3 is built from 15 residues. The DNA for the CDR3 is TGTGCCACCAGCAGGGCGGGGACCACGCGGGAGACCCAGTACTTC. It translates to CATSRAGTTRETQYF.

This clone was seen a single time. J is TRBJ2-5 and V is TRBV10-1; D is uncertain. There are 13 residues in the CDR3. V gave up 2 bases and J gave up 1 base, with 5 bases separating them. Germline values: CDR1 WNHNN, CDR2 SYGVQD (reference sequence). For the CDR3, the DNA is TGCGCCAGCAGTGAGGACTTCCAAGAGACCCAGTACTTC. It yields the protein CASSEDFQETQYF.

This clone was counted a few times. CDR3 DNA sequence: TGTGCCACCAGCAGGGACAGATTTAATGAAAAACTGTTTTTT. It is translated as CATSRDRFNEKLFF. The J gene is TRBJ1-4, the V gene TRBV15, with a possible D match to TRBD1 (6 bases). The CDR3 is 14 residues long. V lost 3 bases and J 4 bases, leaving 9 bases between the germline ends. Germline CDR1 LNHNV, CDR2 YYDKDF (reference sequence).

CDR3: CASRDNKAKNIQYF. Here the CDR3 DNA reads TGTGCCAGCCGGGACAACAAAGCCAAAAACATTCAGTACTTC. This rearrangement joins TRBV6-1 to TRBJ2-4, with D perhaps TRBD1 (6 bases). The CDR3 is made up of 14 amino acids. Trimming removed 8 bases from V and 0 bases from J, with 11 bases in between. Germline V lookup: CDR1 MNHNS, CDR2 SASEGT.

The chain has TRBV9 and TRBJ1-3; tentative D call: TRBD1 (5 bases). The CDR3 totals 17 residues. The germline V gene has CDR1 SGDLS and CDR2 YYNGEE. The V end lost 0 bases, the J end lost 0 bases, and 13 bases lay between the germline ends. The CDR3 DNA reads as TGTGCCAGCAGCGTAGCTACTGGGGCAAGCTCTGGAAACACCATATATTTT. This sequence encodes CASSVATGASSGNTIYF.